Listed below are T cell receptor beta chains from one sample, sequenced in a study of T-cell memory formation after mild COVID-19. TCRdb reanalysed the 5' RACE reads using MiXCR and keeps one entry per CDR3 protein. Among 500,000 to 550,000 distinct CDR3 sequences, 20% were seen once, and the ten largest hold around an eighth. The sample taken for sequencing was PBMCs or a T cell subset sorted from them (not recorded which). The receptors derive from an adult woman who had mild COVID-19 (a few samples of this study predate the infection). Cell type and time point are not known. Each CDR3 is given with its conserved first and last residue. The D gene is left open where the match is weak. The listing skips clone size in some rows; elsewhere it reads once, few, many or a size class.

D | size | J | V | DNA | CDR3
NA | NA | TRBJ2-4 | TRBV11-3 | TGTGCCAGCAGCTTAGCGGGGATAGCCAAAAACATTCAGTACTTC | CASSLAGIAKNIQYF
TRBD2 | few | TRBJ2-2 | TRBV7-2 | TGTGCCAGCAGCTTAGGGAGCGGGGTGTCCACCGGGGAGCTGTTTTTT | CASSLGSGVSTGELFF
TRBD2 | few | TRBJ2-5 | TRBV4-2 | TGTGCCAGCAGCCAAGTACTAGCGGGAGGAGAGACCCAGTACTTC | CASSQVLAGGETQYF
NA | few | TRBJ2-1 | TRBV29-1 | TGCAGCGTTGAGAAGGCGGACTACAATGAGCAGTTCTTC | CSVEKADYNEQFF
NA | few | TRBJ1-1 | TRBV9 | TGTGCCAGCAGCGCGGGGGGTTTCCTGGGGACTGAAGCTTTCTTT | CASSAGGFLGTEAFF
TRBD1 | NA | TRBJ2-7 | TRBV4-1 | TGCGCCAGCAGCCAAGACGTCGGGGACAGGGGCTACGAGCAGTACTTC | CASSQDVGDRGYEQYF
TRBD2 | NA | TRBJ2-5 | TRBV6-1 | TGTGCCAGCCAGCAGCTAGCGGGGGAATTCAAAACCCAGTACTTC | CASQQLAGEFKTQYF
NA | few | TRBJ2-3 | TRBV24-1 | TGTGCCACCAGTGATTCGTGGGGACTCACAGATACGCAGTATTTT | CATSDSWGLTDTQYF
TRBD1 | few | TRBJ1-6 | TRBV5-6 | TGTGCCAGCAGCCCCGGACAGGGCGCAACCCTCCACTTT | CASSPGQGATLHF
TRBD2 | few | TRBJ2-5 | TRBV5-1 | TGCGCCAGCAGCTCGGGACTAGCGGGTTCAGAAGAGACCCAGTACTTC | CASSSGLAGSEETQYF
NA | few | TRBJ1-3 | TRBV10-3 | TGTGCCATCAGTGACAGGGGAAGGAGTGGAAACACCATATATTTT | CAISDRGRSGNTIYF
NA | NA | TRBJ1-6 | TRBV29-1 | TGCAGCGTTGTGGAGGGAACTAATTCACCCCTCCACTTT | CSVVEGTNSPLHF